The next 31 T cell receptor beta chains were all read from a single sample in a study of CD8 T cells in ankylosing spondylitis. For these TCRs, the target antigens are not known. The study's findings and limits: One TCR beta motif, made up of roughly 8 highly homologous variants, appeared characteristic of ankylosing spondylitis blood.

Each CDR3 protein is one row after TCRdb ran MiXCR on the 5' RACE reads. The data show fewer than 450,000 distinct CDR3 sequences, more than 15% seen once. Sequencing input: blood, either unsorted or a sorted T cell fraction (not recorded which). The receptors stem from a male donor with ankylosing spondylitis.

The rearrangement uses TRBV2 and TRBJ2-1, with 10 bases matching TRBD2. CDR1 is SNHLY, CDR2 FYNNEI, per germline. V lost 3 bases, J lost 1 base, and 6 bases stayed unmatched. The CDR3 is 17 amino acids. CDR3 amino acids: CASSDLRGLASYNEQFF. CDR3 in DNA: TGTGCCAGCAGTGACCTAAGGGGACTAGCGTCCTACAATGAGCAGTTCTTC.

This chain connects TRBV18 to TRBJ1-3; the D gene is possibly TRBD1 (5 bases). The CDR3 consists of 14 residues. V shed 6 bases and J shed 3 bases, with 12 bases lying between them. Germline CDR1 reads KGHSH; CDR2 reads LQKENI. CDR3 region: CASSDTPLGNTIYF. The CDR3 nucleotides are TGTGCCAGCTCGGACACACCGCTTGGAAACACCATATATTTT. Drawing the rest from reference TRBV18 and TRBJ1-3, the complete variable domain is NAGVMQNPRHLVRRRGQEARLRCSPMKGHSHVYWYRQLPEEGLKFMVYLQKENIIDESGMPKERFSAEFPKEGPSILRIQQVVRGDSAAYFCASSDTPLGNTIYFGEGSWLTVV.

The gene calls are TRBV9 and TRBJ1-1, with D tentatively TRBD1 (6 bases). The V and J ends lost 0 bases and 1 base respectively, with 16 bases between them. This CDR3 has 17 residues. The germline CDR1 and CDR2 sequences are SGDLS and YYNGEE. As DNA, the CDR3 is TGTGCCAGCAGCGTAGGTGATGGGGGCGTGAGGAACACTGAAGCTTTCTTT. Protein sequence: CASSVGDGGVRNTEAFF.

The CDR3: CASSRTLAGGGTGELFF. The CDR3 DNA reads TGCGCCAGCAGCCGCACACTAGCGGGGGGTGGAACCGGGGAGCTGTTTTTT. The chain links TRBV4-1 to TRBJ2-2, with 12 bases lining up with TRBD2. The germline V gene has CDR1 MGHRA and CDR2 YSYEKL. The CDR3 is 17 residues long. The ends lost 4 bases at V and 5 bases at J; junction bases unmatched: 8.

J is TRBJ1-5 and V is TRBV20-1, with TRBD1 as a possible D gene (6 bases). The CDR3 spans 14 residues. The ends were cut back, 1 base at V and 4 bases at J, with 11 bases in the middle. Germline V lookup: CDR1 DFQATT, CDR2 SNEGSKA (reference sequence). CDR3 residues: CSARVKGENQPQHF. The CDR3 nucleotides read TGCAGTGCTAGAGTTAAGGGGGAAAATCAGCCCCAGCATTTT.

Here the CDR3 reads CASTRDGSNSPLHF. CDR3 sequence (DNA): TGTGCCAGCACGAGGGACGGTAGTAATTCACCCCTCCACTTT. The rearrangement uses TRBV6-1 and TRBJ1-6; TRBD1 is a possible D gene (5 bases). V was cut by 7 bases and J by 6 bases, with 13 bases left in between. In germline, CDR1 is MNHNS, CDR2 SASEGT. There are 14 residues in the CDR3.

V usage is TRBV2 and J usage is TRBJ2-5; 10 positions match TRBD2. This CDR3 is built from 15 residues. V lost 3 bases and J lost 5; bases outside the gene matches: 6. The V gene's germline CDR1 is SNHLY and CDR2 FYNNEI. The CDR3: CASSDIAGGSETQYF. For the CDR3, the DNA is TGTGCCAGCAGTGACATAGCGGGGGGAAGTGAGACCCAGTACTTC.

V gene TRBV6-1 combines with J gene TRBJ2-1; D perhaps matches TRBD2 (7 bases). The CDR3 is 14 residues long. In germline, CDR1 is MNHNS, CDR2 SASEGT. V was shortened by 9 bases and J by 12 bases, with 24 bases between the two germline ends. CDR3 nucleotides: TGTGCCAGTCCTCCCGGGGGCCACTTAGCGGGGCAGTTCTTC. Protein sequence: CASPPGGHLAGQFF.

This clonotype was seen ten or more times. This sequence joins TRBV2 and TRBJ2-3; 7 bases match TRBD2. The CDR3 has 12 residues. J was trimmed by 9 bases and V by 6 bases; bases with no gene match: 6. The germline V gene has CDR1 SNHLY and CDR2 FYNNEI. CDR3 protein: CASRGDYLTQYF. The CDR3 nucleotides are TGTGCCAGCAGGGGGGACTACCTGACGCAGTATTTT.

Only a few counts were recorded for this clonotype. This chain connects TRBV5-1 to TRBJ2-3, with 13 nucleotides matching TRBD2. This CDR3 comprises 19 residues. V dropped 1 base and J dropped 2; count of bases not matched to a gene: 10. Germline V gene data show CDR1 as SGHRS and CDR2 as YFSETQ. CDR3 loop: CASSLLRTSGRVDTDTQYF. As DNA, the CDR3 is TGCGCCAGCAGCTTGTTAAGGACTAGCGGGAGAGTCGACACAGATACGCAGTATTTT.

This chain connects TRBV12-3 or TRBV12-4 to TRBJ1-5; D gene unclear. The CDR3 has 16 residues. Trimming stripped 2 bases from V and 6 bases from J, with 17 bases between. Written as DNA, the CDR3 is TGTGCCAGCAGTTTAAAGGTAAAGGGAGCAGGTCAGCCCCAGCATTTT. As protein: CASSLKVKGAGQPQHF.

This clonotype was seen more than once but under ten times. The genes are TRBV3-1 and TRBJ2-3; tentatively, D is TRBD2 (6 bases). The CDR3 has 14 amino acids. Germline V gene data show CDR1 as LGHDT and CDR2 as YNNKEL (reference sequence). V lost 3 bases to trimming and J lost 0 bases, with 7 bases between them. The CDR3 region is CASSHTSSTDTQYF. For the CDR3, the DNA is TGTGCCAGCAGCCATACTAGCAGCACAGATACGCAGTATTTT.

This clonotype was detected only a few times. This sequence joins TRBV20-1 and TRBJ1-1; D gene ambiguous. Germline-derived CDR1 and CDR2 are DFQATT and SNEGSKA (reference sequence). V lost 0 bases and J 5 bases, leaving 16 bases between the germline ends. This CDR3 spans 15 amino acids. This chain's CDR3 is CSARDLGSRGTEAFF. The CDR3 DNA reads TGCAGTGCTAGAGATTTGGGATCTCGGGGAACTGAAGCTTTCTTT.

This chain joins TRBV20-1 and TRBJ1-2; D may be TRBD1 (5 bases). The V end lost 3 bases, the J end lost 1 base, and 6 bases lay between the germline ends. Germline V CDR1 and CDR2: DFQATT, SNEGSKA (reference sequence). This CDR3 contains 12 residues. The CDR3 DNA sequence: TGCAGTGCTAGGGGGGTTAACTATGGCTACACCTTC. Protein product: CSARGVNYGYTF.

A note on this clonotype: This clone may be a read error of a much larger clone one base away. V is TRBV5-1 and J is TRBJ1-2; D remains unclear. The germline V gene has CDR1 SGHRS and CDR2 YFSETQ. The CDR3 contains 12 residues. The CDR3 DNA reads TGCTCCAGCAGCTTGGGTGGCCATGGCTACACCTTC. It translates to CSSSLGGHGYTF.

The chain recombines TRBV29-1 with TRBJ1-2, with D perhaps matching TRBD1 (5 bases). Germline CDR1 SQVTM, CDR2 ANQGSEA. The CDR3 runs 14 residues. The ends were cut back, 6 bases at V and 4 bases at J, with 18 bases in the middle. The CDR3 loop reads CSVPRAGSSYGYTF. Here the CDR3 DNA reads TGCAGCGTCCCAAGGGCAGGGTCCAGCTATGGCTACACCTTC.

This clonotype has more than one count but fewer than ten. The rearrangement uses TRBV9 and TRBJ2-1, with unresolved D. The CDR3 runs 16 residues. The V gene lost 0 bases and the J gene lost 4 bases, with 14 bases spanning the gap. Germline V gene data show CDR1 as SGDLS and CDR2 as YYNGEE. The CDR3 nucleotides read TGTGCCAGCAGCGTAGGACAAAATGACCTGTACAATGAGCAGTTCTTC. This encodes CASSVGQNDLYNEQFF.

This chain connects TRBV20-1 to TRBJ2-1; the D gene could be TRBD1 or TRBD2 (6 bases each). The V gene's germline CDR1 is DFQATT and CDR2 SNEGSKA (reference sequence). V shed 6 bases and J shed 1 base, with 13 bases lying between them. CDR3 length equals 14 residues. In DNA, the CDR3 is TGCAGTGCGTACGGGGGCCAGTCCTACAATGAGCAGTTCTTC. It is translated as CSAYGGQSYNEQFF.

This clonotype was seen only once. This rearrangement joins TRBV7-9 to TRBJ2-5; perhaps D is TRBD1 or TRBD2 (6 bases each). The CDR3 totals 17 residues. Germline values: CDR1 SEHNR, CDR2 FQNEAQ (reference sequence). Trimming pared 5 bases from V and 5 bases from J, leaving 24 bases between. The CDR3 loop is CASSPLGGRNAEETQYF. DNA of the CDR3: TGTGCCAGCAGCCCCCTAGGGGGGCGGAATGCAGAGGAGACCCAGTACTTC.

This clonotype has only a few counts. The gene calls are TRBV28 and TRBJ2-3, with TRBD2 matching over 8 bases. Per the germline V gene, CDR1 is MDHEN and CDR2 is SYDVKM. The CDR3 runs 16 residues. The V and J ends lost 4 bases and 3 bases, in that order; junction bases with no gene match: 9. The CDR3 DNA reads TGTGCCAGCAGTTCGGCAGCGGGAGTGTTAACAGATACGCAGTATTTT. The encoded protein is CASSSAAGVLTDTQYF.

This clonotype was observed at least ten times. The CDR3 is CASRGQGQETQYF. DNA of the CDR3: TGTGCCAGCAGGGGACAGGGTCAAGAGACCCAGTACTTC. The rearrangement joins TRBV12-3 or TRBV12-4 to TRBJ2-5; TRBD1 agrees at 9 bases. V lost 6 bases and J lost 2; bases outside the gene matches: 1. The CDR3 loop spans 13 amino acids.

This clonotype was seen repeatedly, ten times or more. CDR3 bases: TGTGCCAGCAGCATCGGACTCCAAGAGACCCAGTACTTC. It specifies CASSIGLQETQYF. The chain links TRBV12-3 or TRBV12-4 to TRBJ2-5, with a weak D call TRBD2 (5 bases). The ends were cut back, 6 bases at V and 1 base at J, with 9 bases in the middle. The CDR3 runs 13 residues.

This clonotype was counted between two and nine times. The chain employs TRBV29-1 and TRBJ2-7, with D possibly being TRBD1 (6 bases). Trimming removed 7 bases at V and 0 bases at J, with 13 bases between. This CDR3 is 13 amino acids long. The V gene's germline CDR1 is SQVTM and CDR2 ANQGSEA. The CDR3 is CSARDIGSYEQYF. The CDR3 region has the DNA TGCAGCGCTAGGGACATCGGCTCCTACGAGCAGTACTTC.

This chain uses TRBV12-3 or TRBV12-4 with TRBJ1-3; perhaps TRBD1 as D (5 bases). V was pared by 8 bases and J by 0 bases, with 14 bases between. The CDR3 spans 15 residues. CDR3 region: CASALGGTSGNTIYF. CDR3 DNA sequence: TGTGCCAGCGCCTTGGGAGGGACCTCTGGAAACACCATATATTTT.

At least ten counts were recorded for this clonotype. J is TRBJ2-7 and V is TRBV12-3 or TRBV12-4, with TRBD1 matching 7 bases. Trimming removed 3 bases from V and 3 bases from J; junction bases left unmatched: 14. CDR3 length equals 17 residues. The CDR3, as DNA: TGTGCCAGCAGTTTGGCGAGGGGGCGCGGACCAATCTACGAGCAGTACTTC. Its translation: CASSLARGRGPIYEQYF.

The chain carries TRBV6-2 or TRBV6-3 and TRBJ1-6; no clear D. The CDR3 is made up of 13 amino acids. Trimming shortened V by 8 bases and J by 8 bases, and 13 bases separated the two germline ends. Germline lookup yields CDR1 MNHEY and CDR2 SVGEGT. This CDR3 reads CASRPGRDSPLHF. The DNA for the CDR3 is TGTGCCAGCCGACCCGGGCGGGATTCACCCCTCCACTTT.

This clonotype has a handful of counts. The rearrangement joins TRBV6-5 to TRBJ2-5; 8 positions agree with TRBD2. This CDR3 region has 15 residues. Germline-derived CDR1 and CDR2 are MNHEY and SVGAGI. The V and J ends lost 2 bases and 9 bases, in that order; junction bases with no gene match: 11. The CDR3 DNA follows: TGTGCCAGCAGTTACGGAGACCAGGGAGCGGGGGCCCAGTACTTC. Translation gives CASSYGDQGAGAQYF.

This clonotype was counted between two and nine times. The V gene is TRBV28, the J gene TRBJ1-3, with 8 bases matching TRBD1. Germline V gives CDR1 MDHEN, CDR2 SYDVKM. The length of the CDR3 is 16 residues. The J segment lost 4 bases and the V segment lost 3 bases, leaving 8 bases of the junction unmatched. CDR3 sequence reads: CASSFPGQGTGNTIYF. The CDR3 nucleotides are TGTGCCAGCAGTTTTCCCGGACAGGGCACCGGAAACACCATATATTTT.

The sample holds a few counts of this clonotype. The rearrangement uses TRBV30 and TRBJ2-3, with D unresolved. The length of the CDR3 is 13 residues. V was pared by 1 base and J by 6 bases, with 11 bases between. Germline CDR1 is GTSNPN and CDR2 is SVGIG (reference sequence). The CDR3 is CAWSAGRWDTQYF. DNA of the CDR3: TGTGCCTGGAGTGCCGGGCGCTGGGATACGCAGTATTTT.

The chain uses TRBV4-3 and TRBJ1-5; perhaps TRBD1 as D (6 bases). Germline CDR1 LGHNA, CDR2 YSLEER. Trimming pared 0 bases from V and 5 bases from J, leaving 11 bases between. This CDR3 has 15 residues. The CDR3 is CASSQDRAGDQPQHF. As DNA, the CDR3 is TGCGCCAGCAGCCAAGATCGGGCAGGGGATCAGCCCCAGCATTTT.

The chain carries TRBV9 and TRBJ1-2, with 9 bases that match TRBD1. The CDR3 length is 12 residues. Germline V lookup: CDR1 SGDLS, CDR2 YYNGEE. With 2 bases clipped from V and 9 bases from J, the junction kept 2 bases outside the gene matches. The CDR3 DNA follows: TGTGCCAGCAGCGTCGGACAGGGGCGCTACACCTTC. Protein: CASSVGQGRYTF.